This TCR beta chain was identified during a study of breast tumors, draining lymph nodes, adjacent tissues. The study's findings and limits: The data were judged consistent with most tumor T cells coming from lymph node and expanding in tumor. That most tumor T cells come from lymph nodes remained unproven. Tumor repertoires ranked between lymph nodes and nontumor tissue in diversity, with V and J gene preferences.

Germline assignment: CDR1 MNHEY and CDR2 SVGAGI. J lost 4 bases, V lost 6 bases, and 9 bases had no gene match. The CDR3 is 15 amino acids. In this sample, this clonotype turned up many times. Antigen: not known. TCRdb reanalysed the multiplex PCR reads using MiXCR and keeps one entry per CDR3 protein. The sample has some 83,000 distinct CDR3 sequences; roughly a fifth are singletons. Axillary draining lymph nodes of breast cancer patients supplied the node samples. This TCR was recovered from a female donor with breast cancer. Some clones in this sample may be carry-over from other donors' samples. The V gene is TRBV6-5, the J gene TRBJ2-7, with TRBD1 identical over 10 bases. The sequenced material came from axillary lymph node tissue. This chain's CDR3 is CASSSPGTGEYEQYF. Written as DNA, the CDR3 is TGTGCCAGCAGCTCTCCCGGGACAGGGGAATACGAGCAGTACTTC.